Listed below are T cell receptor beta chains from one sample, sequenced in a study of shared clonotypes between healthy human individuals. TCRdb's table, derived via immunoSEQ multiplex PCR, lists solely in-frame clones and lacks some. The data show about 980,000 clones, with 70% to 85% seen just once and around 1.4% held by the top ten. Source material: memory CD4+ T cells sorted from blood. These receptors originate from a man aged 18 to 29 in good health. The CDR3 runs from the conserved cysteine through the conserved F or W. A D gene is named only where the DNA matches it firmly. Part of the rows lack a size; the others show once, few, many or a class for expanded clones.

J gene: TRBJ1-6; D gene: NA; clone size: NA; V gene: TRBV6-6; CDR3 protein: CASRPGRNNSPLHF; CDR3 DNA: TGTGCCAGCAGACCCGGACGAAATAATTCACCCCTCCACTTT
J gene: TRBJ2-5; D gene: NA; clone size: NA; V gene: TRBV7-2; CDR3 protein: CASSSGLWETQYF; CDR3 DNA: TGTGCCAGCAGCTCCGGACTTTGGGAGACCCAGTACTTC
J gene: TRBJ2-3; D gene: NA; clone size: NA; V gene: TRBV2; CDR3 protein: CASTYIPGPLDTQYF; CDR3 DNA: TGTGCCAGCACCTACATACCGGGACCCCTCGATACGCAGTATTTT
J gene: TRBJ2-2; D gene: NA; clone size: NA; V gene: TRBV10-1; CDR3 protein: CASSEGTVRELFF; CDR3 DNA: TGCGCCAGCAGTGAGGGGACCGTGAGGGAGCTGTTTTTT
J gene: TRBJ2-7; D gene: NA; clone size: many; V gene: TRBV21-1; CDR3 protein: CAKSEQYF; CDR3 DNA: TGTGCCAAATCCGAGCAGTACTTC
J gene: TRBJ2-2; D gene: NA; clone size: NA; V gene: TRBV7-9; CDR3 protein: CASSFSLGFAGELFF; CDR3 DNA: TGTGCCAGCAGCTTTTCACTGGGGTTCGCCGGGGAGCTGTTTTTT
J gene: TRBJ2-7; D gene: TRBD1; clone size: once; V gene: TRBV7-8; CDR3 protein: CASSFGQGAALEQYF; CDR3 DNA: TGTGCCAGCAGCTTCGGACAGGGGGCCGCTCTCGAGCAGTACTTC
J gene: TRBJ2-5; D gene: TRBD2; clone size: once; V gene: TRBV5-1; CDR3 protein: CASSSRGGSGRKQETQYF; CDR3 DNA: TGCGCCAGCAGCTCCAGGGGGGGAAGCGGGAGGAAACAAGAGACCCAGTACTTC
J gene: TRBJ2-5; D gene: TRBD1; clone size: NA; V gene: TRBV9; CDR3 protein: CASSVGLAGGSETQYF; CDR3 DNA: TGTGCCAGCAGCGTAGGTTTAGCAGGGGGCAGTGAGACCCAGTACTTC
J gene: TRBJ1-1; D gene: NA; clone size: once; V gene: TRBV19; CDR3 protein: CASSMWGAGTEAFF; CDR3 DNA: TGTGCCAGTAGTATGTGGGGGGCGGGCACTGAAGCTTTCTTT
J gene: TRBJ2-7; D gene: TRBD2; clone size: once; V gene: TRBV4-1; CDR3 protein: CASSQDLLAGVLRGTYEQYF; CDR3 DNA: TGCGCCAGCAGCCAAGATCTACTAGCGGGAGTTCTGAGGGGCACCTACGAGCAGTACTTC
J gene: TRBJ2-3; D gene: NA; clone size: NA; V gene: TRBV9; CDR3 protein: CASTLTSYFTDTQYF; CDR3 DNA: TGTGCCAGCACCCTTACCAGTTATTTCACAGATACGCAGTATTTT
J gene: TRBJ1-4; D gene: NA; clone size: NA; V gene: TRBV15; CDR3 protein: CATSRDRGTNEKLFF; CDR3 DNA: TGTGCCACCAGCAGAGACAGGGGCACTAATGAAAAACTGTTTTTT
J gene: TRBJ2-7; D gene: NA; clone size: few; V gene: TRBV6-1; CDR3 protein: CASSDGRSVYEQYF; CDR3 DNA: TGTGCCAGCAGTGATGGACGCAGTGTTTACGAGCAGTACTTC
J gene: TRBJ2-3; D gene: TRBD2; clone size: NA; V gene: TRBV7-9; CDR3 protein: CASSASGSSQYF; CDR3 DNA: TGTGCCAGCAGCGCTAGCGGGTCGTCGCAGTATTTT
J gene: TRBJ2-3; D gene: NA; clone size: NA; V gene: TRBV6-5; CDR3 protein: CASSYKGRAADTQYF; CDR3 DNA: TGTGCCAGCAGTTACAAAGGCAGGGCGGCAGATACGCAGTATTTT
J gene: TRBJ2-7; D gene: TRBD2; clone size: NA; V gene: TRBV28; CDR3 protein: CASISSGTTTYEQYF; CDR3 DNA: TGTGCCAGCATTTCCTCCGGGACTACAACCTACGAGCAGTACTTC
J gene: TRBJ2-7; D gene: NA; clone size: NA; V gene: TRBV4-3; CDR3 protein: CASSQENTANAYEQYF; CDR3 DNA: TGCGCCAGCAGCCAGGAAAACACAGCCAACGCCTACGAGCAGTACTTC